The table lists the clone carrying this T cell receptor beta chain with a few counts. What it binds is not known. Germline lookup yields CDR1 SQVTM and CDR2 ANQGSEA. V gave up 6 bases and J gave up 0 bases; unmatched junction bases: 5. This CDR3 is built from 14 residues. This specimen comes from a study of response to subunit inactivated influenza vaccine. Overall study findings and caveats: Few new T cells, the authors suggested, are recruited by each seasonal influenza vaccination.

TCRdb called the RT-PCR reads again in MiXCR, with one record for every CDR3 protein. The top ten clones hold under 13% of a sample with around 850,000 distinct CDR3 sequences, roughly 20% of them seen once. The chain uses TRBV29-1 and TRBJ2-3, with TRBD2 identical over 8 bases. This clonotype was sampled from a man in his fifties who received an inactivated influenza vaccine. The specimen was PBMCs from blood, collected about 5 days after vaccination. CDR3 protein: CSVESGRSTDTQYF. The CDR3 nucleotides read TGCAGCGTAGAGAGCGGGAGAAGCACAGATACGCAGTATTTT.